This T cell receptor beta chain appears in the sequencing data of a study of cytomegalovirus exposure and HLA in healthy donors. The PCR used 60 Vbeta and 13 Jbeta primers. Here immunoSEQ multiplex PCR was the method, and the copy in TCRdb shows in-frame clones only, minus some. The sample contains about 150,000 clones, around 80% of which appear only once. The sample taken for sequencing was PBMCs. The clonotype originates from a man aged 25-45 years in good health and CMV-seropositive.

DNA for the CDR3: TGTGCCAGCAGTGCCACGACTGGGGGGGATACGCAGTATTTT. Translating gives CASSATTGGDTQYF. This chain connects TRBV27 to TRBJ2-3; D possibly corresponds to TRBD2 (6 bases). V was clipped by 5 bases and J by 6 bases, with 15 bases between them. CDR1 and CDR2 from the germline V gene are MNHEY and SMNVEV (reference sequence). The CDR3 is 14 amino acids.